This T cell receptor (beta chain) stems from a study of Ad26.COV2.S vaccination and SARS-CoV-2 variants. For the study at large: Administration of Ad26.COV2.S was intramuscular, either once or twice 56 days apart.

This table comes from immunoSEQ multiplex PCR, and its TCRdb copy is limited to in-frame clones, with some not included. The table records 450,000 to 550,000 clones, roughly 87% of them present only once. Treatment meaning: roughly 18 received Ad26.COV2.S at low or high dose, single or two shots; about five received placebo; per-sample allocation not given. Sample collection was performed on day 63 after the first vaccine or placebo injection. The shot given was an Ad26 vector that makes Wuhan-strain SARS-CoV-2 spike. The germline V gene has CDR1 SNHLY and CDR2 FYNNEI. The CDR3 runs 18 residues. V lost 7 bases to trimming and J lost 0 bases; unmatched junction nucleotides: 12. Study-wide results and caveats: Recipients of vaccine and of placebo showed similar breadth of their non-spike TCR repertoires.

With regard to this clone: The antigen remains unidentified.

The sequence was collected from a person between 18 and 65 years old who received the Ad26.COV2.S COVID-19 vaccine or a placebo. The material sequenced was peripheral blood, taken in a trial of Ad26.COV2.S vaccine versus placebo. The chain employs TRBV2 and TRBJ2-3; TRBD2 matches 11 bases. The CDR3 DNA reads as TGTGCCAGCAAGGTGGGGACTAGCGGACCTCCAAGCACAGATACGCAGTATTTT. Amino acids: CASKVGTSGPPSTDTQYF. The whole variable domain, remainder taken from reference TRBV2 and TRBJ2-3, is EPEVTQTPSHQVTQMGQEVILRCVPISNHLYFYWYRQILGQKVEFLVSFYNNEISEKSEIFDDQFSVERPDGSNFTLKIRSTKLEDSAMYFCASKVGTSGPPSTDTQYFGPGTRLTVL.